The rows below give T cell receptor beta chains drawn from one sample of a study of siplizumab effects on memory and regulatory T cells. The method was immunoSEQ multiplex PCR; TCRdb's version includes in-frame clones alone and lacks a portion of them. The table records tens of thousands of clones, 94% of them present only once. Specimen: non-Treg CD4+ T cells sorted from blood. The origin of the receptors is a human donor in good health. CDR3s include the opening cysteine and the closing phenylalanine or tryptophan. D genes are given only for firm matches. Expanded clones are given a class, and other clones once, few, many or no size at all.

- TRBJ1-2 TRBV5-4 few CASSFRGNYGYTF TGTGCCAGCAGCTTTCGGGGTAACTATGGCTACACCTTC
TRBD1 TRBJ1-5 TRBV30 - CAWSVRVGTGSNQPQHF TGTGCCTGGAGTGTACGAGTCGGGACAGGCAGCAATCAGCCCCAGCATTTT
- TRBJ2-7 TRBV5-4 - CASSLTLGQPGEQYF TGTGCCAGCAGCTTAACTCTCGGACAGCCCGGCGAGCAGTACTTC
- TRBJ2-5 TRBV2 - CASSELVETQYF TGTGCCAGCAGTGAACTGGTAGAGACCCAGTACTTC
TRBD1 TRBJ2-3 TRBV11-3 - CASSLGQRTDTQYF TGTGCCAGCAGCTTGGGACAGCGCACAGATACGCAGTATTTT
TRBD1 TRBJ2-7 TRBV5-1 - CASSSTGGNYEQYF TGCGCCAGCAGCTCGACAGGGGGCAATTACGAGCAGTACTTC
TRBD2 TRBJ2-1 TRBV10-3 - CAITKREGRGEQFF TGTGCCATCACGAAGCGGGAGGGCCGGGGTGAGCAGTTCTTC
- TRBJ2-3 TRBV5-4 - CASSPKLGGGFSTDTQYF TGTGCCAGCAGCCCGAAATTGGGGGGAGGCTTTAGCACAGATACGCAGTATTTT
- TRBJ2-3 TRBV27 - CASSKRGRDTQYF TGTGCCAGCAGTAAGCGAGGCAGAGATACGCAGTATTTT
TRBD1 TRBJ1-2 TRBV5-1 - CASSLTGKGDGYTF TGCGCCAGCAGCCTGACAGGGAAGGGGGATGGCTACACCTTC
- TRBJ2-7 TRBV18 - CASSAKDLGNFFFYEQYF TGTGCCAGCTCAGCGAAAGACTTGGGAAATTTCTTTTTCTACGAGCAGTACTTC
TRBD2 TRBJ2-5 TRBV19 - CASREERGGETQYF TGTGCCAGTAGGGAGGAGCGGGGGGGAGAGACCCAGTACTTC
TRBD2 TRBJ2-5 TRBV7-7 - CASSLEGLADQETQYF TGTGCTAGCAGCTTAGAGGGACTAGCGGACCAAGAGACCCAGTACTTC
TRBD1 TRBJ1-3 TRBV5-6 - CASSLAGTGPSGNTIYF TGTGCCAGCAGCTTGGCGGGGACAGGGCCCTCTGGAAACACCATATATTTT
TRBD1 TRBJ1-2 TRBV9 - CASSGLQGAQGYTF TGTGCCAGCAGCGGGCTACAGGGGGCACAAGGCTACACCTTC
- TRBJ1-1 TRBV6-5 - CASSRRGEAFF TGTGCCAGCAGTCGCCGAGGTGAAGCTTTCTTT
- TRBJ2-2 TRBV7-2 - CASSLVRVSGELFF TGTGCCAGCAGCTTAGTGCGGGTATCCGGGGAGCTGTTTTTT
TRBD1 TRBJ2-5 TRBV5-1 - CASSLEGGVQETQYF TGCGCCAGCAGCTTGGAAGGGGGCGTTCAAGAGACCCAGTACTTC
- TRBJ2-2 TRBV12-5 - CASGMVANTGELFF TGTGCTAGTGGCATGGTCGCGAACACCGGGGAGCTGTTTTTT
- TRBJ2-1 TRBV4-1 - CASSQDGPRSSNEQFF TGCGCCAGCAGCCAAGATGGTCCAAGGAGCTCCAATGAGCAGTTCTTC
- TRBJ1-1 TRBV9 few CASSVDMVDTEAFF TGTGCCAGCAGCGTCGACATGGTTGACACTGAAGCTTTCTTT
TRBD2 TRBJ2-3 TRBV10-3 - CAISESKLAGADTQYF TGTGCCATCAGTGAGTCGAAACTAGCGGGGGCAGATACGCAGTATTTT
- TRBJ1-1 TRBV6-5 once CASSYSRGFRTEAFF TGTGCCAGCAGTTACTCCAGGGGTTTTCGCACTGAAGCTTTCTTT
- TRBJ1-2 TRBV27 few CASSPSAGGYTF TGTGCCAGCAGTCCCTCCGCCGGAGGCTACACCTTC
- TRBJ1-2 TRBV30 - CAWSVQPNYGYTF TGTGCCTGGAGTGTACAGCCTAACTATGGCTACACCTTC
TRBD1 TRBJ1-4 TRBV19 - CASSKTGTANEKLFF TGTGCCAGTAGCAAGACAGGGACGGCTAATGAAAAACTGTTTTTT
TRBD2 TRBJ2-1 TRBV4-1 - CASSPRTSGGHNTYNEQFF TGCGCCAGCAGCCCGAGGACTAGCGGGGGGCATAATACCTACAATGAGCAGTTCTTC
TRBD2 TRBJ2-1 TRBV6-1 - CASKLAGVYNEQFF TGTGCCAGCAAACTAGCGGGGGTTTACAATGAGCAGTTCTTC
- TRBJ2-7 TRBV7-9 once CASSPRGTRGDEQYF TGTGCCAGCAGCCCCAGGGGGACTAGGGGCGACGAGCAGTACTTC
- TRBJ2-3 TRBV11-2 - CASTSLSGSPRDTQYF TGTGCCAGCACCTCCTTATCCGGGAGCCCCCGGGATACGCAGTATTTT
- TRBJ2-2 TRBV7-3 - CASSLTFVGPNTGELFF TGTGCCAGCAGCTTAACGTTCGTGGGGCCGAACACCGGGGAGCTGTTTTTT
TRBD1 TRBJ1-3 TRBV10-3 - CAIRVSTGAGNTIYF TGTGCCATCAGAGTCTCAACAGGGGCTGGAAACACCATATATTTT
- TRBJ2-2 TRBV9 - CASSPIPGQNTGELFF TGTGCCAGCAGCCCTATCCCGGGACAGAACACCGGGGAGCTGTTTTTT
TRBD2 TRBJ2-3 TRBV5-1 - CASRTSGGYSDTQYF TGCGCCAGTAGGACTAGCGGGGGGTACTCAGATACGCAGTATTTT
- TRBJ1-1 TRBV7-2 - CASSWAIGDPEAFF TGTGCCAGCAGCTGGGCCATCGGGGACCCTGAAGCTTTCTTT
- TRBJ1-1 TRBV5-5 - CASRASLMNTEAFF TGTGCCAGCAGAGCGTCTTTAATGAACACTGAAGCTTTCTTT
- TRBJ1-1 TRBV27 - CASCRLQGVNTEAFF TGTGCCAGCTGCCGATTACAGGGCGTGAACACTGAAGCTTTCTTT
TRBD2 TRBJ2-3 TRBV9 - CASSVGLAGGTDTQYF TGTGCCAGCAGCGTAGGACTAGCGGGAGGTACAGATACGCAGTATTTT
- TRBJ2-1 TRBV11-3 once CASSYELGFYNEQFF TGTGCCAGCAGTTATGAACTAGGCTTCTACAATGAGCAGTTCTTC
- TRBJ2-7 TRBV10-2 - CASSLSSEQYF TGCGCCAGCAGCCTCAGTAGCGAGCAGTACTTC
- TRBJ1-1 TRBV25-1 once CASIARTNTEAFF TGTGCCAGCATTGCTAGGACCAACACTGAAGCTTTCTTT
- TRBJ2-2 TRBV4-3 once CASSQHSYTGELFF TGCGCCAGCAGCCAACATAGTTACACCGGGGAGCTGTTTTTT
TRBD1 TRBJ1-3 TRBV5-1 - CASSYGQVGSGNTIYF TGCGCCAGCAGCTACGGACAGGTTGGATCTGGAAACACCATATATTTT
- TRBJ1-2 TRBV4-1 - CASSAGPYGYTF TGCGCCAGCAGCGCGGGACCTTATGGCTACACCTTC
- TRBJ2-7 TRBV6-5 - CASSYSSGEQYF TGTGCCAGCAGTTACTCGTCCGGAGAGCAGTACTTC